Listed below are T cell receptor beta chains from one sample, sequenced in a study of cytomegalovirus exposure and HLA in healthy donors. The data were produced by immunoSEQ multiplex PCR, yet TCRdb's version contains in-frame clones alone and is incomplete. Among some 91,000 clones, over 75% were seen once, and the ten largest hold around 3.2%. The sequenced sample was PBMCs. The origin of the receptors is a man in his forties in good health and CMV-seronegative. CDR3s include the opening cysteine and the closing phenylalanine or tryptophan. A D gene is named only where the DNA matches it firmly. Clone size is not always given. Where it is, it says once, few, many or a class for expanded clones.

CDR3	DNA	V	J	D	size
CAGAPGQGETQYF	TGTGCCGGCGCCCCAGGACAGGGGGAGACCCAGTACTTC	TRBV30	TRBJ2-5	TRBD1	-
CASSLRRGGRGNTIYF	TGTGCCAGCAGTTTAAGAAGGGGAGGGCGTGGAAACACCATATATTTT	TRBV28	TRBJ1-3	-	few
CASSGSEQETQYF	TGTGCCAGCAGTGGTTCAGAACAAGAGACCCAGTACTTC	TRBV2	TRBJ2-5	-	-
CASSDPARPLHF	TGCGCCAGCAGTGATCCTGCCAGGCCCCTCCACTTT	TRBV10-1	TRBJ1-6	-	-
CASSLIVEKLFF	TGTGCCAGCAGTTTAATCGTGGAAAAACTGTTTTTT	TRBV28	TRBJ1-4	-	-
CASSRTGTSGTDTQYF	TGTGCCAGCAGCAGAACCGGGACTAGCGGCACAGATACGCAGTATTTT	TRBV5-4	TRBJ2-3	TRBD2	-
CASSEGQVDGQPQHF	TGTGCCAGCAGTGAGGGGCAGGTGGACGGCCAGCCCCAGCATTTT	TRBV2	TRBJ1-5	-	-
CASSESRAYEQYF	TGCGCCAGCAGTGAGTCCCGGGCCTACGAGCAGTACTTC	TRBV10-1	TRBJ2-7	-	-
CASSTVQGGEQYF	TGCGCCAGCAGCACGGTACAGGGGGGCGAGCAGTACTTC	TRBV5-1	TRBJ2-7	TRBD1	-
CASSYARAYSYEQYF	TGTGCCAGCAGTTACGCCAGGGCCTACTCCTACGAGCAGTACTTC	TRBV6-5	TRBJ2-7	-	-
CASSLAGADPGDEQFF	TGTGCCAGCAGCTTAGCGGGGGCAGACCCTGGGGATGAGCAGTTCTTC	TRBV7-6	TRBJ2-1	-	-
CAWKSGGFDYEQYF	TGTGCCTGGAAGTCGGGGGGGTTCGATTACGAGCAGTACTTC	TRBV30	TRBJ2-7	TRBD2	-
CASSFGRGAYEQYF	TGTGCCAGCAGCTTCGGGAGGGGAGCCTACGAGCAGTACTTC	TRBV5-6	TRBJ2-7	TRBD2	few
CSVERTGTGNTIYF	TGCAGCGTTGAACGTACGGGGACTGGAAACACCATATATTTT	TRBV29-1	TRBJ1-3	-	-
CAWSPRSGNSYEQYF	TGTGCCTGGAGTCCTCGGTCTGGTAATTCCTACGAGCAGTACTTC	TRBV30	TRBJ2-7	-	few
CASSLGTSGGARETQYF	TGCGCCAGCAGCTTGGGGACTAGCGGGGGGGCCCGTGAGACCCAGTACTTC	TRBV5-1	TRBJ2-5	TRBD2	-
CASSPLLAGGGGELFF	TGCGCCAGCAGCCCACTACTAGCGGGAGGGGGTGGGGAGCTGTTTTTT	TRBV4-1	TRBJ2-2	TRBD2	-
CASSGASAGAVYNEQFF	TGTGCCAGCAGTGGAGCGAGCGCGGGTGCAGTCTACAATGAGCAGTTCTTC	TRBV28	TRBJ2-1	-	-
CASSPGQGGTEAFF	TGTGCCAGCAGCCCCGGACAGGGCGGGACTGAAGCTTTCTTT	TRBV7-3	TRBJ1-1	TRBD1	-
CASSGTGDTDTQYF	TGTGCCAGCAGTGGGACAGGGGACACAGATACGCAGTATTTT	TRBV6-4	TRBJ2-3	TRBD1	medium-sized
CASSLGLAGGYNEQFF	TGTGCCAGCAGTTTGGGACTAGCGGGGGGGTACAATGAGCAGTTCTTC	TRBV27	TRBJ2-1	TRBD2	-
CASSLKSGGLQPQHF	TGTGCCAGCAGCTTAAAGTCGGGGGGCTTGCAGCCCCAGCATTTT	TRBV7-2	TRBJ1-5	-	-
CASSSEWLGGQETQYF	TGTGCCAGCAGTTCTGAATGGTTAGGAGGTCAAGAGACCCAGTACTTC	TRBV6-5	TRBJ2-5	-	-
CASSQSGQPSTGEAFF	TGTGCCAGCAGCCAATCTGGACAGCCCTCAACAGGGGAAGCTTTCTTT	TRBV14	TRBJ1-1	-	-
CASSRRDKDNEQFF	TGTGCCAGCAGCCGCCGGGACAAGGACAATGAGCAGTTCTTC	TRBV11-3	TRBJ2-1	-	-
CASSLETRGPYEQYF	TGTGCCAGCAGCTTAGAGACTAGAGGACCCTACGAGCAGTACTTC	TRBV11-2	TRBJ2-7	-	few
CASSSGTSGLSNEQFF	TGTGCCAGCAGTTCGGGGACTAGCGGGTTGTCGAATGAGCAGTTCTTC	TRBV6-5	TRBJ2-1	TRBD2	-
CASSRTGNSPLHF	TGTGCCAGCAGCAGGACAGGGAATTCACCCCTCCACTTT	TRBV19	TRBJ1-6	TRBD1	-
CASSLDLGTGNPTEAFF	TGTGCCAGCAGCTTAGATCTGGGGACAGGGAATCCGACTGAAGCTTTCTTT	TRBV7-9	TRBJ1-1	TRBD1	few
CASSPLTSGGRETQYF	TGTGCCAGCAGCCCCTTGACTAGCGGGGGTAGAGAGACCCAGTACTTC	TRBV7-6	TRBJ2-5	TRBD2	-
CASSPPLQGRNTEAFF	TGTGCCAGCAGTCCTCCCCTACAGGGGAGGAACACTGAAGCTTTCTTT	TRBV28	TRBJ1-1	TRBD1	-
CASSRDREGYGYTF	TGTGCCAGCAGTCGTGACAGGGAAGGCTATGGCTACACCTTC	TRBV2	TRBJ1-2	TRBD1	-
CASSDPGLAGGDTQYF	TGTGCCAGTAGTGATCCGGGACTAGCGGGGGGAGATACGCAGTATTTT	TRBV19	TRBJ2-3	TRBD2	-
CASSPRPTDTQYF	TGCGCCAGCAGTCCGAGGCCCACAGATACGCAGTATTTT	TRBV5-1	TRBJ2-3	-	-
CASSQVAGVTDTQYF	TGCGCCAGCAGCCAAGTAGCGGGAGTCACAGATACGCAGTATTTT	TRBV4-1	TRBJ2-3	TRBD2	-
CASSLGISTDTQYF	TGTGCCAGCAGCTTAGGTATCAGCACAGATACGCAGTATTTT	TRBV7-8	TRBJ2-3	-	-
CAIQGSSYNEQFF	TGTGCCATACAGGGTTCCTCCTACAATGAGCAGTTCTTC	TRBV10-3	TRBJ2-1	-	-
CSVLRQGDSYEQYF	TGCAGCGTCCTCAGACAGGGTGACTCCTACGAGCAGTACTTC	TRBV29-1	TRBJ2-7	TRBD1	-
CASSMYRGHYNEQFF	TGTGCCAGTAGTATGTACAGGGGGCACTACAATGAGCAGTTCTTC	TRBV19	TRBJ2-1	TRBD1	-
CASSRDRGHGNTIYF	TGTGCCAGCAGTCGTGACAGGGGGCACGGAAACACCATATATTTT	TRBV2	TRBJ1-3	TRBD1	few
CASSEGEEDQPQHF	TGTGCCAGCAGTGAAGGAGAGGAAGATCAGCCCCAGCATTTT	TRBV6-1	TRBJ1-5	-	many
CASSSGHGGNTIYF	TGTGCCAGCAGCTCGGGACATGGCGGGAACACCATATATTTT	TRBV9	TRBJ1-3	-	-
CASSSTGAYGYTF	TGTGCCAGCAGCTCTACAGGGGCCTATGGCTACACCTTC	TRBV5-5	TRBJ1-2	TRBD1	-
CASSEEGTVYNEQFF	TGTGCCAGCAGTGAAGAGGGGACAGTGTACAATGAGCAGTTCTTC	TRBV2	TRBJ2-1	TRBD1	-
CASSDREDQPQHF	TGTGCCAGCAGTGACAGGGAAGATCAGCCCCAGCATTTT	TRBV28	TRBJ1-5	TRBD1	-
CASSIDRGTGHTTSNQPQHF	TGTGCCAGTAGTATAGATCGGGGGACAGGGCACACTACGAGCAATCAGCCCCAGCATTTT	TRBV19	TRBJ1-5	TRBD1	-
CASKETGANYGYTF	TGTGCCAGCAAAGAGACAGGGGCTAACTATGGCTACACCTTC	TRBV2	TRBJ1-2	TRBD1	-
CASSLPGGAVGYTF	TGTGCCAGCAGTCTCCCAGGGGGCGCGGTTGGCTACACCTTC	TRBV28	TRBJ1-2	TRBD1	few
CASSLDSFNQPQHF	TGTGCCAGCAGTTTGGACAGCTTCAATCAGCCCCAGCATTTT	TRBV28	TRBJ1-5	-	-
CSGGASGGESHEQYF	TGCAGCGGGGGAGCTAGCGGGGGCGAGTCCCACGAGCAGTACTTC	TRBV29-1	TRBJ2-7	TRBD2	-
CASSRGRNTEAFF	TGTGCCAGCAGCCGAGGCCGGAACACTGAAGCTTTCTTT	TRBV11-2	TRBJ1-1	-	once